These T cell receptor beta chains were read from a single sample in a study of OX40 agonist ivuxolimab in advanced cancers. Libraries were prepared by immunoSEQ multiplex PCR; TCRdb keeps only in-frame clonotypes and omits some of them. Here the sample spans 75,000 to 100,000 clones, around 87% being singletons. The sequencing used CD4+ or CD8+ T cells sorted from blood, collected in a trial of the OX40 agonist ivuxolimab. The receptors shown here come from an adult with an advanced solid tumor such as melanoma, head and neck, liver or kidney cancer. CDR3s include the opening cysteine and the closing phenylalanine or tryptophan.

V gene,J gene,CDR3 protein
TRBV2,TRBJ1-3,CASMEQGVQGNTIYF
TRBV7-9,TRBJ1-2,CASSFEAGNHGYTF
TRBV7-2,TRBJ2-3,CASSLGLMGGTDTQYF
TRBV5-1,TRBJ1-2,CASSSSGDGYTF
TRBV2,TRBJ2-2,CASSRAGFFSGELFF
TRBV5-1,TRBJ2-2,CASSSRTGRTGELFF
TRBV28,TRBJ1-1,CASRSAVRSEAFF
TRBV6-6,TRBJ1-1,CASRTPGRTNTEAFF
TRBV6-5,TRBJ1-5,CASSYWGVPNQPQHF
TRBV28,TRBJ2-6,CASSFGGSGANVLTF